What follows is one T cell receptor beta chain and its context. Its antigen is unidentified. The data originate from a study of shared clonotypes between healthy human individuals. Study-wide points: Collection of samples was limited to blood; tissue repertoires likely differ. In having few donors, the study represented limited genetic and exposure-history diversity.

Naive CD8 cells were CD45RO-negative, positively selected for CCR7, excluding terminally differentiated effector memory CD45RA+ cells. The healthy adult donors were HIV-negative and reported no recent acute infections or vaccinations. All of the donors resided in Nashville, Tennessee, and each was a Caucasian adult. Germline V gene sequence: CDR1 SGDLS, CDR2 YYNGEE. CDR3 size: 15 residues. V shed 4 bases and J 7 bases; nucleotides not matched to a gene: 5. Using immunoSEQ multiplex PCR, the repertoire was profiled, and TCRdb retains in-frame clones only, with some absent. The sample has 2 million to 2.5 million clones; 93% are singletons.

V and J are TRBV9 and TRBJ2-1; TRBD2 agrees at 13 bases. This TCR came from a man aged 18 to 29 in good health. Some clones in this sample may be carry-over from other donors' samples. The sample taken for sequencing was naive CD8+ T cells from PBMCs. The CDR3 sequence is CASSLSLAGGNEQFF. CDR3 DNA sequence: TGTGCCAGCAGCCTCTCACTAGCGGGAGGGAATGAGCAGTTCTTC. Filled out from reference TRBV9 and TRBJ2-1, the complete variable domain reads DSGVTQTPKHLITATGQRVTLRCSPRSGDLSVYWYQQSLDQGLQFLIQYYNGEERAKGNILERFSAQQFPDLHSELNLSSLELGDSALYFCASSLSLAGGNEQFFGPGTRLTVL.